A selection of T cell receptor beta chains follows, all from one sample in a study of cytotoxic CD8 clonotypes in ibrutinib-treated CLL. Clones were sequenced by immunoSEQ multiplex PCR, and TCRdb holds only the in-frame ones, with some missing. The sample lists about 120,000 clones, approximately 58% occurring once. The specimen comprised PBMCs, sampled after 24 months of ibrutinib treatment. These TCRs come from a human donor with chronic lymphocytic leukemia. Both conserved end residues are part of each CDR3. Each record gives: CDR3 length, J gene, V gene, clone size, CDR3 protein. Clone size appears in some rows only: once, few, many, or a class for an expanded clone.

CDR3 length: 14; J gene: TRBJ1-4; V gene: TRBV6-6; clone size: -; CDR3 protein: CASSYSYTVGELFF
CDR3 length: 11; J gene: TRBJ1-3; V gene: TRBV30; clone size: -; CDR3 protein: CAWSFGNTIYF
CDR3 length: 13; J gene: TRBJ2-3; V gene: TRBV13; clone size: -; CDR3 protein: CASSPEGTDTQYF
CDR3 length: 17; J gene: TRBJ2-6; V gene: TRBV11-2; clone size: -; CDR3 protein: CASSILGGTSGANVLTF
CDR3 length: 15; J gene: TRBJ2-7; V gene: TRBV27; clone size: few; CDR3 protein: CASSRRDREAYEQYF
CDR3 length: 15; J gene: TRBJ2-3; V gene: TRBV5-1; clone size: -; CDR3 protein: CASSPGLGRTDTQYF
CDR3 length: 15; J gene: TRBJ1-2; V gene: TRBV4-3; clone size: -; CDR3 protein: CASSPQAGANYGYTF
CDR3 length: 12; J gene: TRBJ2-3; V gene: TRBV6-5; clone size: -; CDR3 protein: CASSTRGDTQYF
CDR3 length: 14; J gene: TRBJ2-7; V gene: TRBV9; clone size: -; CDR3 protein: CASSVDSLSYEQYF
CDR3 length: 15; J gene: TRBJ2-3; V gene: TRBV5-1; clone size: -; CDR3 protein: CASSSNSLSTDTQYF
CDR3 length: 15; J gene: TRBJ1-2; V gene: TRBV5-5; clone size: -; CDR3 protein: CASSPAEGARRGYTF
CDR3 length: 11; J gene: TRBJ1-1; V gene: TRBV30; clone size: -; CDR3 protein: CASGTYTEAFF
CDR3 length: 15; J gene: TRBJ1-3; V gene: TRBV19; clone size: -; CDR3 protein: CASSLQGPSGNTIYF
CDR3 length: 14; J gene: TRBJ1-2; V gene: TRBV7-2; clone size: -; CDR3 protein: CASSADHASYGYTF
CDR3 length: 14; J gene: TRBJ2-5; V gene: TRBV18; clone size: -; CDR3 protein: CASSPGRTQETQYF
CDR3 length: 13; J gene: TRBJ2-1; V gene: TRBV27; clone size: -; CDR3 protein: CASKGQGPNEQFF
CDR3 length: 12; J gene: TRBJ2-1; V gene: TRBV5-1; clone size: -; CDR3 protein: CASSLQQGTQFF
CDR3 length: 16; J gene: TRBJ1-6; V gene: TRBV19; clone size: -; CDR3 protein: CASSRGGGNIISPLHF
CDR3 length: 15; J gene: TRBJ2-1; V gene: TRBV7-6; clone size: -; CDR3 protein: CASSLSSGSYNEQFF
CDR3 length: 14; J gene: TRBJ1-6; V gene: TRBV7-6; clone size: -; CDR3 protein: CASSSLDRGSPLHF
CDR3 length: 15; J gene: TRBJ1-5; V gene: TRBV2; clone size: -; CDR3 protein: CASSEEQGVNQPQHF
CDR3 length: 15; J gene: TRBJ2-3; V gene: TRBV10-3; clone size: -; CDR3 protein: CAISPGTGVTDTQYF
CDR3 length: 8; J gene: TRBJ2-1; V gene: TRBV21-1; clone size: -; CDR3 protein: CASSPQFF
CDR3 length: 16; J gene: TRBJ2-7; V gene: TRBV9; clone size: -; CDR3 protein: CASSVEGTRHSSEQYF
CDR3 length: 13; J gene: TRBJ2-4; V gene: TRBV30; clone size: -; CDR3 protein: CAWSAPALVIQYF
CDR3 length: 11; J gene: TRBJ2-3; V gene: TRBV10-2; clone size: -; CDR3 protein: CASSEGRTQYF
CDR3 length: 15; J gene: TRBJ1-2; V gene: TRBV30; clone size: -; CDR3 protein: CAWSPRGNYSPGYTF